There are a few counts of the clone carrying this TCR beta chain. CDR3 length equals 16 residues. Trimming cost V 2 bases and J 4 bases, with 16 bases left between them. Germline lookup yields CDR1 MNHEY and CDR2 SVGEGT. TCRdb analysed the 5' RACE reads with MiXCR anew, one entry per CDR3 protein. The table records 300,000 to 400,000 distinct CDR3 sequences, roughly 15% of them present only once. The data were obtained in a study of T-cell memory formation after mild COVID-19. This clonotype was sampled from a man aged 18 to 29 who had mild COVID-19 (a few samples of this study predate the infection). Cell type and time point are not known. Sequenced sample: PBMCs or a T cell subset sorted from them (not recorded which). The chain couples TRBV6-2 or TRBV6-3 to TRBJ2-3, with D possibly called TRBD1 or TRBD2 (5 bases each). This CDR3 reads CASSYVWDVAPDTQYF. Here the CDR3 DNA reads TGTGCCAGCAGTTACGTCTGGGACGTGGCCCCAGATACGCAGTATTTT.